This TCR beta chain was observed in a study of T cell changes during pregnancy in multiple sclerosis. This clone was counted a single time. Repertoires were generated with immunoSEQ multiplex PCR, while TCRdb's copy carries only in-frame clones and drops some. In the table there are around 65,000 clones, about 88% of which are singletons. The V and J ends lost 2 bases and 2 bases respectively, with 9 bases between them. The CDR3 extends over 14 amino acids. The germline CDR1 and CDR2 sequences are SEHNR and FQNEAQ (reference sequence). The clonotype was recovered from a female donor in good health, enrolled as a control in a pregnancy study. This chain links TRBV7-9 with TRBJ2-5; tentatively, D is TRBD1 (5 bases). The specimen comprised peripheral blood, sampled in the first trimester of pregnancy. This chain's CDR3 is CASSLNSGQETQYF. As DNA, the CDR3 is TGTGCCAGCAGCTTAAATTCAGGGCAAGAGACCCAGTACTTC.